A selection of T cell receptor beta chains follows, all from one sample in a study of blood T cell repertoires in COVID-19. Profiled with immunoSEQ multiplex PCR; TCRdb holds only in-frame clones, not every one. The sample shows some 41,000 clones, over 75% of them seen only once. Sequencing was carried out using peripheral blood. Every receptor here comes from a man aged 35 to 55 with active or convalescent COVID-19. Each CDR3 is given with its conserved first and last residue.

>TRBJ2-7|TRBV5-5
CATLFGDEQYF
>TRBJ2-5|TRBV9
CASSVGSSGRDETQYF
>TRBJ1-6|TRBV5-6
CASSFEANLGSPLHF
>TRBJ2-4|TRBV5-1
CASSFGPTGIQYF
>TRBJ1-5|TRBV9
CASSGADPYSNQPQHF
>TRBJ2-7|TRBV30
CAWSESFGEQYF
>TRBJ2-7|TRBV7-2
CASSLTAGKYEQYF
>TRBJ2-2|TRBV5-4
CASSLRTDYTGELFF
>TRBJ2-5|TRBV5-1
CASSLGTGQQETQYF
>TRBJ1-3|TRBV4-3
CASSQAGSGGNTIYF
>TRBJ2-3|TRBV3-1/TRBV3-2
CASSLRRTGGRTDTQYF
>TRBJ1-6|TRBV28
CASSFSGLGSPLHF
>TRBJ1-1|TRBV30
CAWSVGKNTEAFF
>TRBJ2-1|TRBV7-8
CASSKDRGTEQFF
>TRBJ1-1|TRBV3-1/TRBV3-2
CASSQAGITEAFF
>TRBJ1-2|TRBV29-1
CSVDQTGGESGYTF
>TRBJ2-1|TRBV7-3
CASSITGTGVNEQFF